These 7 T cell receptor beta chains were all obtained from the same sample, sequenced in a study of T cell responses to AZD1222 COVID-19 vaccine. Using immunoSEQ multiplex PCR, the repertoire was profiled, and TCRdb retains in-frame clones only, with some absent. The sample consists of 110,000 to 150,000 clones, approximately 85% of them appearing once. The source was peripheral blood, collected on day 0 of AZD1222 vaccination. Source of these receptors: an adult in good health.

This chain connects TRBV15 to TRBJ1-5, with D possibly matching TRBD1 (5 bases). The ends were cut back, 6 bases at V and 11 bases at J, with 11 bases in the middle. This CDR3 is built from 11 residues. CDR1 is LNHNV and CDR2 is YYDKDF in the germline V gene (reference sequence). The CDR3 sequence: CATRARTTQHF. For the CDR3, the DNA is TGTGCCACCAGGGCTCGGACAACCCAGCATTTT.

In its sample, this clone was seen once. The V gene is TRBV19, the J gene TRBJ2-2; no clear D. This CDR3 is built from 11 residues. Trimming took off 11 bases at V and 5 bases at J, with 9 bases between the two ends. Germline lookup yields CDR1 LNHDA and CDR2 SQIVND (reference sequence). DNA for the CDR3: TGTGCCTGCCTAGGGACCGGGGAGCTGTTTTTT. Amino acid sequence: CACLGTGELFF.

The chain links TRBV7-9 to TRBJ1-2; 8 bases are a match to TRBD1. The CDR3 is 15 amino acids. V lost 5 bases, J lost 4 bases, and 9 bases stayed unmatched. Germline CDR1 and CDR2: SEHNR and FQNEAQ (reference sequence). The CDR3 reads CASSDPPGGLYGYTF. Written as DNA, the CDR3 is TGTGCCAGCAGCGATCCTCCAGGGGGCCTCTATGGCTACACCTTC.

CDR3 DNA sequence: TGTGCCAGCAGCCTCCTGGGTTTGAGGGCGTTCGAGCAGTACTTC. Its protein product is CASSLLGLRAFEQYF. J is TRBJ2-7 and V is TRBV27; TRBD2 is a possible D gene (5 bases). This CDR3 comprises 15 residues. Germline V CDR1 and CDR2: MNHEY, SMNVEV (reference sequence). Trimming left V 6 bases short and J 6 bases short, with 21 bases between.

The V call is TRBV2, the J call TRBJ1-1, with D uncertain. Trimming stripped 6 bases from V and 8 bases from J, with 13 bases between. The CDR3 loop spans 12 amino acids. CDR1 and CDR2 from the germline V gene are SNHLY and FYNNEI. CDR3 sequence (DNA): TGTGCCAGCAGGGAGGCGCCTCGAGAAGCTTTCTTT. Amino acids: CASREAPREAFF.

The genes are TRBV7-2 and TRBJ2-7, with D possibly called TRBD1 or TRBD2 (6 bases each). Germline assignment: CDR1 SGHTA and CDR2 FQGNSA. The CDR3 is 16 residues long. V dropped 5 bases and J dropped 1 base, with 18 bases sitting between them. The DNA for the CDR3 is TGTGCCAGCAGCACAGAGGGGGGAAGGGGTTCCTACGAGCAGTACTTC. Protein: CASSTEGGRGSYEQYF.

The V call is TRBV12-3 or TRBV12-4, the J call TRBJ2-7; D unclear. The CDR3 spans 13 residues. V was clipped by 6 bases and J by 2 bases, with 11 bases between them. CDR3 protein: CASRVDGPYEQYF. Written as DNA, the CDR3 is TGTGCCAGCAGAGTGGACGGACCCTACGAGCAGTACTTC.